The entry below describes one TCR beta chain. Its target antigen remains unknown. Per-nucleotide qualities are absent, and no much larger clonotype sits a single base away. V loses 1 base of germline sequence and J loses 4 bases, and the interval between the two ends is 10 bases. Including cysteine and phenylalanine, the CDR3 has 14 amino acids. Solely the CDR3 DNA is kept, with 42 bases framed from the first base. Based on the germline V gene (reference sequence), the CDR1 and CDR2 sequences are SEHNR and FQNEAQ. The record originates from a study of T-cell memory formation after mild COVID-19 (TCRdb year 2021). Notes on the research overall: TCR sequence clusters from the two donors were found to be largely donor specific. In a couple of donors, T-cell clones that expanded and contracted after mild COVID-19 were followed by sequencing TCRalpha and TCRbeta repertoires longitudinally. The cohort was made up of two young adult volunteers, one female and one male, who were previously healthy. General conclusions and limits of the study: SARS-CoV-2 specificity was not confirmed for the second-wave clones peaking on day 37. Contracting CD4+ clones turned up mainly in the CM and EM memory subsets, whereas EMRA was where CD8+ clones were enriched. Clones that contracted from day 15 to 85 showed balanced CD4/CD8 phenotypes, whereas a second wave of clones that expanded from day 15 to 37 leaned towards CD4+. Only two mild cases were covered by the study, and larger cohorts that include severe cases with pre-infection samples were considered necessary. Some responding clones were detected in pre-infection memory, which suggested that pre-existing cross-reactive memory T cells had joined the SARS-CoV-2 response.

The instrument given in TCRdb is Illumina NovaSeq 6000. Using 5'RACE with constant-segment primers, TCRalpha and TCRbeta cDNA libraries were constructed, with sample barcodes and unique molecular identifiers added in the process. Trizol reagent was used to extract RNA from every sample. Library amplification was performed in two PCR steps, and a second sample barcode and Illumina TruSeq adapters were introduced in the second step. Sequencing of libraries was performed on an Illumina NovaSeq with 2 x 150 bp paired-end reads. The study's processing was this. The reads were demultiplexed and collapsed into UMI-guided consensus sequences using migec v1.2.7. Using mixcr v2.1.11, UMI consensuses were aligned to TRA and TRB V and J templates and then assembled into clonotypes. A clonotype was counted as expanded or contracted only when both edgeR and NoisET called the clonotype significant, with the noise models trained on biological replicates. For edgeR calls, the thresholds were a false discovery rate-adjusted p below 0.01 and a log2 fold-change of 1. As an exploratory analysis of dynamics, max-normalized trajectories of the 1000 most abundant clonotypes were examined by PCA with hierarchical clustering. Separately sequenced CD4+ and CD8+ repertoires were used to assign the CD4 or CD8 phenotype of responding clones. Through fastp at Q25 and MiXCR, TCRdb rebuilt clones from the public reads, retaining in-frame beta chains. Each CDR3 protein appears once, grouped with its most common genes and DNA. TCRdb, not the original authors, processed these V and J calls. The table for this sample lists hundreds of thousands of distinct CDR3 sequences; around a quarter of them were counted only once. In total, the top ten clones hold roughly an eighth of the sample.

Ficoll-Paque density gradient centrifugation was used to isolate PBMCs. The chain uses TRBV7-9 and TRBJ1-1, with no confidently assigned D gene. This TCR was recovered from an adult woman who had mild COVID-19 (a few samples of this study predate the infection). The sample titles of this study are shuffled in the database, so cell type and time point are left out; the donor was told from shared clones. Sequencing was done on a sample of PBMCs or a T cell subset sorted from them (not recorded which). Here the CDR3 is given as CASSLVQSFTEAFF. The nucleotide sequence is given as TGTGCCAGCAGCTTAGTCCAATCTTTCACTGAAGCTTTCTTT.